This T cell receptor (beta chain) was identified in a study of T cells in Graves' hyperthyroidism and ophthalmopathy. This clonotype turned up a few times. Amplification yielded TCR beta CDR3 regions, with RNA transcripts as the source. TCR CDR3 underwent first-round RT-PCR with the HTBI primer set. Each CDR3 protein gets one entry after TCRdb re-called the multiplex PCR reads with MiXCR. The profile shows hundreds of thousands of distinct CDR3 sequences, approximately 14% of them singletons. The germline V gene encodes CDR1 SGHAT and CDR2 FQNNGV. The ends were cut back, 2 bases at V and 0 bases at J, with 5 bases in the middle. The CDR3 covers 14 residues.

The source material was blood. This chain uses TRBV11-2 with TRBJ2-1; D remains unclear. The TCR sequence derives from a woman in her late teens or twenties with Graves' hyperthyroidism. CDR3 sequence reads: CASSLRRSYNEQFF. As DNA, the CDR3 is TGTGCCAGCAGCTTACGACGCTCCTACAATGAGCAGTTCTTC.